Reported below is one T cell receptor beta chain. What it recognizes is unknown. The source of the sample is a study of cytomegalovirus exposure and HLA in healthy donors. Findings of the study overall: Common viral pathogens seemed to be connected with several of the most significant clusters, according to a later analysis. Investigators reported fewer than 200 TCR beta chains as tied to cytomegalovirus.

Healthy individuals who donated bone marrow served as the donors. The CDR3 loop spans 14 amino acids. Germline CDR1 and CDR2: SEHNR and FQNEAQ (reference sequence). The ends lost 5 bases at V and 6 bases at J; junction bases unmatched: 8. 13 Jbeta primers and 60 Vbeta primers were used for the PCR. Sequenced by immunoSEQ multiplex PCR; TCRdb stores in-frame clones only, minus some. The table includes about 150,000 clones, around 87% detected once. Sample: PBMCs. This sequence originates from a woman aged 25-40 years in good health and CMV-seronegative. The J gene is TRBJ1-2, the V gene TRBV7-9; 8 bases fit TRBD1. CDR3 in amino acids: CASSPRQGHNGYTF. CDR3 DNA: TGTGCCAGCAGCCCCCGACAGGGGCACAATGGCTACACCTTC.